The 9 T cell receptor beta chains listed next were all sequenced from one sample in a study of T-cell memory formation after mild COVID-19. One entry per CDR3 protein results from TCRdb running MiXCR on the 5' RACE reads. The sample has hundreds of thousands of distinct CDR3 sequences; about 20% are singletons. The sequencing sample was made of PBMCs or a T cell subset sorted from them (not recorded which). The receptors stem from an adult woman who had mild COVID-19 (a few samples of this study predate the infection). Cell type and time point are not known.

The chain joins TRBV5-1 to TRBJ2-5, with 10 bases aligning to TRBD2. Germline CDR1 is SGHRS and CDR2 is YFSETQ. The CDR3 is 14 residues long. V gave up 8 bases and J gave up 5 bases; unmatched junction bases: 9. For the CDR3, the DNA is TGCGCCAGTACTCGACTAGCGGGTAGTGAGACCCAGTACTTC. Translation: CASTRLAGSETQYF.

The chain has TRBV7-8 and TRBJ2-3; D not resolved. The CDR3 is made up of 13 amino acids. From germline, CDR1 is SGHVS and CDR2 FQNEAQ. V was cut by 4 bases and J by 4 bases, with 9 bases left in between. The CDR3 DNA reads as TGTGCCAGCAGCTCCCATGGGGCAGATACGCAGTATTTT. Its translation: CASSSHGADTQYF.

This clonotype was observed a handful of times. The CDR3 loop is CASSQAAAGGPTDTQYF. CDR3 DNA: TGCGCCAGCAGCCAAGCGGCCGCGGGAGGGCCCACAGATACGCAGTATTTT. The chain is built from TRBV4-3 and TRBJ2-3; 9 nucleotides line up with TRBD2. Germline CDR1 reads LGHNA; CDR2 reads YSLEER. V gave up 1 base and J gave up 2 bases; unmatched junction bases: 7. This CDR3 comprises 17 residues.

This clonotype showed up just a few times. The gene calls are TRBV7-9 and TRBJ2-1, with 9 positions matching TRBD2. V shed 6 bases and J 4 bases; nucleotides not matched to a gene: 10. Looked up from germline, CDR1 is SEHNR and CDR2 is FQNEAQ (reference sequence). The CDR3 spans 16 residues. CDR3: CASSPAYSGSYNEQFF. As DNA, the CDR3 is TGTGCCAGCAGTCCGGCGTATAGCGGGAGTTACAATGAGCAGTTCTTC.

The chain combines TRBV7-9 with TRBJ1-1; 7 bases are a match to TRBD1. CDR1 and CDR2 from the germline V gene are SEHNR and FQNEAQ (reference sequence). V lost 4 bases to trimming and J lost 1 base; unmatched junction nucleotides: 3. The CDR3 is 14 amino acids. CDR3 DNA sequence: TGTGCCAGCAGCTACTGGACAGGGAACACTGAAGCTTTCTTT. Translation: CASSYWTGNTEAFF.

This clonotype was seen a few times. The chain links TRBV2 to TRBJ1-4; D unclear. The CDR3 runs to 14 residues. V was pared by 8 bases and J by 0 bases, with 10 bases between. The germline CDR1 and CDR2 sequences are SNHLY and FYNNEI. The CDR3: CASLAEATNEKLFF. The CDR3 DNA reads TGTGCCAGCCTCGCTGAAGCAACTAATGAAAAACTGTTTTTT.

This clonotype was picked up many times. J is TRBJ2-7 and V is TRBV5-1, with no clear D. The CDR3 spans 15 residues. Germline CDR1 SGHRS, CDR2 YFSETQ. V shed 0 bases and J shed 0 bases, with 10 bases lying between them. The CDR3 is CASSLAAGSSYEQYF. In DNA, the CDR3 is TGCGCCAGCAGCTTGGCCGCCGGCAGCTCCTACGAGCAGTACTTC.

The CDR3 region has the DNA TGTGCCAGCAGCCAGCCCGGGGGCTCCTACGAGCAGTACTTC. This sequence encodes CASSQPGGSYEQYF. The chain is built from TRBV5-5 and TRBJ2-7, with D perhaps TRBD2 (6 bases). Germline CDR1 reads SGHKS; CDR2 reads YYEKEE (reference sequence). This CDR3 region has 14 residues. The germline V and J ends were trimmed by 4 bases and 0 bases, with 11 bases remaining between them.

This chain joins TRBV7-6 and TRBJ2-5; D ambiguous. Germline values: CDR1 SGHVS, CDR2 FNYEAQ. V gave up 3 bases and J gave up 4 bases, with 9 bases separating them. The length of the CDR3 is 13 residues. Here the CDR3 DNA reads TGTGCCAGCAGCTTCGGATATGGAGAGACCCAGTACTTC. This sequence encodes CASSFGYGETQYF.